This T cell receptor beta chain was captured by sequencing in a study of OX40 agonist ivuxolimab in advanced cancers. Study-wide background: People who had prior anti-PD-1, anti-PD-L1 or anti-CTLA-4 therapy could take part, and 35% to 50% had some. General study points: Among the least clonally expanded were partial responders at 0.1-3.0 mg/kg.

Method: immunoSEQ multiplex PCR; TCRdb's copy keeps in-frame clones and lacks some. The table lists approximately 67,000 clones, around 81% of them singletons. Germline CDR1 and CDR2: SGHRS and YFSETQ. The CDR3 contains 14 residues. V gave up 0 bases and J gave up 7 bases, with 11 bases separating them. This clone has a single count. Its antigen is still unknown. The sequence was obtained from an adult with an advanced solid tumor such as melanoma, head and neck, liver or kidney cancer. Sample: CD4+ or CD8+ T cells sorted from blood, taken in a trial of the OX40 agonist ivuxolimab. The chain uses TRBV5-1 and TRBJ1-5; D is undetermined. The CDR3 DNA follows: TGCGCCAGCAGCTTGGAAGGGCAGCCCCAGCCCCAGCATTTT. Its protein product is CASSLEGQPQPQHF.